The present TCR beta chain was sequenced within a study of blood T cell repertoires in COVID-19. The wider study: The samples span acute and convalescent COVID-19 from the United States, Italy and Spain.

The CDR3 length is 11 residues. Germline-derived CDR1 and CDR2 are SGHRS and YFSETQ. V gave up 2 bases and J gave up 5 bases, with 4 bases separating them. Concerning this clone: Other DNA sequences from this sample encode an identical CDR3 as well.

Libraries were prepared by immunoSEQ multiplex PCR; TCRdb keeps only in-frame clonotypes and omits some of them. In the table there are about 200,000 clones, roughly 84% of which are singletons. The sequencing input was peripheral blood. The J gene is TRBJ1-1, the V gene TRBV5-1; no clear D. The sequence was obtained from a woman over 75 with acute or convalescent COVID-19. In nucleotides, the CDR3 is TGCGCCAGCAGCTTCGGGACTGAAGCTTTCTTT. Protein: CASSFGTEAFF.